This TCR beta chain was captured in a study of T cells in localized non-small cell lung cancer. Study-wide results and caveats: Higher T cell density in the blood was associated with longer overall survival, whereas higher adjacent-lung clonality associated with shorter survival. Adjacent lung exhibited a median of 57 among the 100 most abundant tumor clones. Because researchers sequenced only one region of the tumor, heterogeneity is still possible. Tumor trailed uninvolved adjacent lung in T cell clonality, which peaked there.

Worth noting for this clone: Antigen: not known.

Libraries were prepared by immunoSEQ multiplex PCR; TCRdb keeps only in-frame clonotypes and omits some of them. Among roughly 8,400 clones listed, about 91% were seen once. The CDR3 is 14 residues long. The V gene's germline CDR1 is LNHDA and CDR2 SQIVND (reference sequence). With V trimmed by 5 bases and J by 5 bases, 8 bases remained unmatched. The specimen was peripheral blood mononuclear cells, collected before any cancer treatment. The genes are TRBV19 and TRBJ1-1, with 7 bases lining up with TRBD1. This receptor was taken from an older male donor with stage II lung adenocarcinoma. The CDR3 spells CASSPPDRDTEAFF. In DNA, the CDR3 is TGTGCCAGTAGTCCACCCGACAGGGATACTGAAGCTTTCTTT. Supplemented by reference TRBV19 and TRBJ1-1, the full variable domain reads DGGITQSPKYLFRKEGQNVTLSCEQNLNHDAMYWYRQDPGQGLRLIYYSQIVNDFQKGDIAEGYSVSREKKESFPLTVTSAQKNPTAFYLCASSPPDRDTEAFFGQGTRLTVV.